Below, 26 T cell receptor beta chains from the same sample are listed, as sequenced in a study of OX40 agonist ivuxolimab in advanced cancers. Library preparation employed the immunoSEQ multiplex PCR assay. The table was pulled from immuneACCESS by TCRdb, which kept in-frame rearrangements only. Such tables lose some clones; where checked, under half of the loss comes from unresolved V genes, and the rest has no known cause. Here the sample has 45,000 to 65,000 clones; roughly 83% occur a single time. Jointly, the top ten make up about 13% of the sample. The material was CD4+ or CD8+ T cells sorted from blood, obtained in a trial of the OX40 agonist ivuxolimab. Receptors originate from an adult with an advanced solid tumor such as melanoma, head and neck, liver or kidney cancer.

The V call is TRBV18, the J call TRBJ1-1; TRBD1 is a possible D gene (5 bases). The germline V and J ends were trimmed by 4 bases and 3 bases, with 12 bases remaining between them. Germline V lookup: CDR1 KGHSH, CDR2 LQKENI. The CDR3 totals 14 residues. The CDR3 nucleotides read TGTGCCAGCTCACAAGACCGAGGGGACACTGAAGCTTTCTTT. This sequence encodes CASSQDRGDTEAFF.

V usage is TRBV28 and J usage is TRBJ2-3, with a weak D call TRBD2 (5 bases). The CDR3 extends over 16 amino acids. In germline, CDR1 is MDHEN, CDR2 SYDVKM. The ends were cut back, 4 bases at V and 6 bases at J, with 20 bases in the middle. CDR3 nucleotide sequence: TGTGCCAGCAGTTACGTCGTTGGCAGAGGACTGGATACGCAGTATTTT. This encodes CASSYVVGRGLDTQYF. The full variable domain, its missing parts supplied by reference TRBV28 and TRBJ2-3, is DVKVTQSSRYLVKRTGEKVFLECVQDMDHENMFWYRQDPGLGLRLIYFSYDVKMKEKGDIPEGYSVSREKKERFSLILESASTNQTSMYLCASSYVVGRGLDTQYFGPGTRLTVL.

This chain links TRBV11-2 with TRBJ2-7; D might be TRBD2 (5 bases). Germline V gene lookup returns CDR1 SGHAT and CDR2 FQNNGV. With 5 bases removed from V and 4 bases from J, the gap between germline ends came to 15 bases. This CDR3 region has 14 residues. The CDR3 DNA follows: TGTGCCAGCAGCCAAGAAGGGCGGGCTTACGAGCAGTACTTC. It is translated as CASSQEGRAYEQYF.

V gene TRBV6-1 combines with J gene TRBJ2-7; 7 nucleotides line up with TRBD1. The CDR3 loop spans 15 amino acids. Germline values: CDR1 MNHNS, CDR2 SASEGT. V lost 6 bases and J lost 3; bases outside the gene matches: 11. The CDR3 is CASRRDRETFYEQYF. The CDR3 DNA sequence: TGTGCCAGCAGACGAGACAGGGAGACCTTCTACGAGCAGTACTTC.

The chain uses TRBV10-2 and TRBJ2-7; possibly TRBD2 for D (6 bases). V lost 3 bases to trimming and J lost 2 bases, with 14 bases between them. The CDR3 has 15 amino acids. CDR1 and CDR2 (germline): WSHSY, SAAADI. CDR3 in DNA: TGCGCCAGCAGTGAAACAATGGGGGGTGCCTACGAGCAGTACTTC. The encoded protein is CASSETMGGAYEQYF.

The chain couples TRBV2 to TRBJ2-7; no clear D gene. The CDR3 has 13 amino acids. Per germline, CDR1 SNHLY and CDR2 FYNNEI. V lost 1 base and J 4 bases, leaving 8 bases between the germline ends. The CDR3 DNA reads TGTGCCAGCAGTGAAGTAGGGTATTACGAGCAGTACTTC. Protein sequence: CASSEVGYYEQYF.

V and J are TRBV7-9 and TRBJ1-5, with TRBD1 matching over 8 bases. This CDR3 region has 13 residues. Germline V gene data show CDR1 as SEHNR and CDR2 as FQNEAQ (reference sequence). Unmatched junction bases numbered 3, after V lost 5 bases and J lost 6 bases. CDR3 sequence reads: CASSLGQAQPQHF. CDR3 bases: TGTGCCAGCAGCCTGGGACAGGCTCAGCCCCAGCATTTT.

The CDR3 DNA reads TGTGCCAGCAGCCCAGTGGAACTTTGGGGGGGCGCGAACACCGGGGAGCTGTTTTTT. Protein sequence: CASSPVELWGGANTGELFF. The V call is TRBV27, the J call TRBJ2-2, with D tentatively TRBD2 (7 bases). V lost 6 bases, J lost 0 bases, and 23 bases lay in between. CDR3 length: 19 residues. Germline V lookup: CDR1 MNHEY, CDR2 SMNVEV (reference sequence).

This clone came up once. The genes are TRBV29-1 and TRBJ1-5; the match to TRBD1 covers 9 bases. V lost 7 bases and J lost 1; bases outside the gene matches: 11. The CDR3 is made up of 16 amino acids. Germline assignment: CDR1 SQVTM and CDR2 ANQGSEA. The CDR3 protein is CSARTGGAGSNQPQHF. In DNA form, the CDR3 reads TGCAGCGCACGTACAGGGGGCGCGGGGAGCAATCAGCCCCAGCATTTT.

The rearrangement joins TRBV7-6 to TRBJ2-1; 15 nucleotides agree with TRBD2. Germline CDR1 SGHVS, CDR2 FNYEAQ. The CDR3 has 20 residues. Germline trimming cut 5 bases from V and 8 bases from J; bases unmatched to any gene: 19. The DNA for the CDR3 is TGTGCCAGCAGCCGAGACCCCGGGACTAGCGGGAGGCGGTTTTCGGATGAGCAGTTCTTC. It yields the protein CASSRDPGTSGRRFSDEQFF.

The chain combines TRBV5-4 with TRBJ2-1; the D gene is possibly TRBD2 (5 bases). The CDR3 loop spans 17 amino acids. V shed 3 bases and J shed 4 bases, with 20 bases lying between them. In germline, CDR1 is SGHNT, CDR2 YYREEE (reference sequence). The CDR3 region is CASSSPSAGSLYNEQFF. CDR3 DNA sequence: TGTGCCAGCAGCTCCCCCTCGGCGGGTTCTCTATACAATGAGCAGTTCTTC.

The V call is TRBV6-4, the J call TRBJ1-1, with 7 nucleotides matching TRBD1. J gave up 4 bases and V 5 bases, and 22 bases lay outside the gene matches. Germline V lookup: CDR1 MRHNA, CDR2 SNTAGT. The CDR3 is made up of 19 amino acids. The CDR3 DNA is TGTGCCAGCAGTCCTCGGTTAGCGGGACAGTCAGAGTTCAGCACTGAAGCTTTCTTT. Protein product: CASSPRLAGQSEFSTEAFF.

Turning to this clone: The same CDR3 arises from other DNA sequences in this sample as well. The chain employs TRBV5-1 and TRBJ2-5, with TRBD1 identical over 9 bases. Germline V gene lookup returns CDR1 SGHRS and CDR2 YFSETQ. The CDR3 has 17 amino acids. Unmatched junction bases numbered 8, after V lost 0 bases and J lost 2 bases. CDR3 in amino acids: CASSLGPGQGSQETQYF. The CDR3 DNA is TGCGCCAGCAGCTTGGGGCCGGGACAGGGAAGTCAAGAGACCCAGTACTTC.

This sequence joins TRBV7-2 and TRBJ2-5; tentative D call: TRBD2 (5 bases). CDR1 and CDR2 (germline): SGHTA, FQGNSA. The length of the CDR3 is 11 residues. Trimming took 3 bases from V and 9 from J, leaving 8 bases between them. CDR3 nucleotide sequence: TGTGCCAGCAGCTTCTCGGAGGCCCAGTACTTC. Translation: CASSFSEAQYF.

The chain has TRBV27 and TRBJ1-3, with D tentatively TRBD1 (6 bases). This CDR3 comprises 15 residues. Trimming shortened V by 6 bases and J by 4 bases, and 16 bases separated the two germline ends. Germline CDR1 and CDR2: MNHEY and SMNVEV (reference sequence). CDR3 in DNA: TGTGCCAGCAGCCTTCAGGGGCTGGTAGGAAACACCATATATTTT. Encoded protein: CASSLQGLVGNTIYF.

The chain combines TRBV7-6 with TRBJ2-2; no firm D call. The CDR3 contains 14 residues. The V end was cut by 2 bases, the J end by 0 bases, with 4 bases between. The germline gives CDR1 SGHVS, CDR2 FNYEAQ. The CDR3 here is CASSLTSNTGELFF. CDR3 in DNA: TGTGCCAGCAGCTTAACCTCGAACACCGGGGAGCTGTTTTTT.

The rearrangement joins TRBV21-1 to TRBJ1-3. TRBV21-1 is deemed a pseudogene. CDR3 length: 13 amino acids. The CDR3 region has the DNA TGTGCCAGACGAGGAGACTCTGGAAACACCATATATTTT. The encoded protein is CARRGDSGNTIYF.

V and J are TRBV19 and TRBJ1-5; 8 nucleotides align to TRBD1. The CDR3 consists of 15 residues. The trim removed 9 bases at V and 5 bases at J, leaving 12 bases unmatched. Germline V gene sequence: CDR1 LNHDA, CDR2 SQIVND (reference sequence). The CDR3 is CASLPPGGRHQPQHF. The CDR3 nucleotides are TGTGCCAGCCTTCCCCCAGGGGGCCGGCATCAGCCCCAGCATTTT.

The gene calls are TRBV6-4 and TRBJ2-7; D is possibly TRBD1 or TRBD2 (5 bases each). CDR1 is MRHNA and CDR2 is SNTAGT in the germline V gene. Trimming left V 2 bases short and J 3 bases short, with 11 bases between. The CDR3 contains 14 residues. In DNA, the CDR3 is TGTGCCAGCAGTGACCGGGGCTCCGGCTACGAGCAGTACTTC. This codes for CASSDRGSGYEQYF.

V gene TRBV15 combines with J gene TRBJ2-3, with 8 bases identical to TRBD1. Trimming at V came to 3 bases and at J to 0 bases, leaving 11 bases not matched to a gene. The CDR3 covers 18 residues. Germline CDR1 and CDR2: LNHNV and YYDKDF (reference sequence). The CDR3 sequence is CATSSLRWTGRSTDTQYF. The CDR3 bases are TGTGCCACCAGCAGCCTTAGATGGACAGGGAGGAGCACAGATACGCAGTATTTT.

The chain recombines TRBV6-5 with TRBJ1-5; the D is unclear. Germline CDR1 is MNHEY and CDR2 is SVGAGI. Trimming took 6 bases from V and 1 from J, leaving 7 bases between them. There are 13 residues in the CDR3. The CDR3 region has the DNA TGTGCCAGCAGCAAGGGAAGCAATCAGCCCCAGCATTTT. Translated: CASSKGSNQPQHF.

CDR3 sequence: CASSQRDGSNEQFF. The CDR3 bases are TGTGCCAGCAGTCAGCGGGACGGCAGCAATGAGCAGTTCTTC. This chain connects TRBV27 to TRBJ2-1; 7 nucleotides agree with TRBD2. Germline CDR1 reads MNHEY; CDR2 reads SMNVEV (reference sequence). The CDR3 runs to 14 residues. Trimming cost V 5 bases and J 6 bases; bases outside gene matches: 7.

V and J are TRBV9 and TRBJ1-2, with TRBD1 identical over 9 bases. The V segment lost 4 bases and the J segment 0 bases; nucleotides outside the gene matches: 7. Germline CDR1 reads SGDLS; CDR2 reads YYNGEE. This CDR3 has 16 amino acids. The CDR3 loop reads CASSPGTGRANYGYTF. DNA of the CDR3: TGTGCCAGCAGCCCCGGGACAGGGAGGGCTAACTATGGCTACACCTTC.

The CDR3 protein is CASRENGPNTEAFF. The DNA of the CDR3 is TGTGCCAGCAGGGAAAACGGCCCGAACACTGAAGCTTTCTTT. V and J are TRBV6-5 and TRBJ1-1; D not certain. Looked up from germline, CDR1 is MNHEY and CDR2 is SVGAGI. Trimming removed 6 bases from V and 1 base from J, with 12 bases in between. The CDR3 has 14 residues.

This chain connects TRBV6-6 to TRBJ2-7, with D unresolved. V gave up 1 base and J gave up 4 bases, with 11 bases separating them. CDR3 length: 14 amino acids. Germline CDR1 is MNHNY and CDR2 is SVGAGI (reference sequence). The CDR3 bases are TGTGCCAGCAGTTACTGGGGTGGTGCGTACGAGCAGTACTTC. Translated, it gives CASSYWGGAYEQYF.

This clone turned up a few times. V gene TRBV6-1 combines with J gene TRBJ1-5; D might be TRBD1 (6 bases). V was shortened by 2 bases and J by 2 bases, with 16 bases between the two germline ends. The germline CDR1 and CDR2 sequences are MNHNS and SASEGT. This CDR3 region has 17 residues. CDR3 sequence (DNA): TGTGCCAGCAGTGAAACCAGGCGGGCAGGGGGCAATCAGCCCCAGCATTTT. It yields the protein CASSETRRAGGNQPQHF.